This T cell receptor beta chain was identified during a study of blood T cells in healthy people across ages. Study findings and constraints: Bulk PBMC profiling left naive and antigen-experienced comparisons inconclusive.

A second PCR, run for roughly 7 to 12 cycles, used a sample-barcoded 5' primer plus a J-beta primer mix. TCRdb ran MiXCR on the 5' RACE reads and lists one entry per CDR3 protein. This sample has about 1,800,000 distinct CDR3 sequences, with 25% to 30% found just once. About this clonotype itself: The antigen remains undetermined.

With V trimmed by 1 base and J by 2 bases, 6 bases remained unmatched. The CDR3 covers 16 residues. CDR1 and CDR2 from the germline V gene are DFQATT and SNEGSKA (reference sequence). Sequencing was performed on blood. This clonotype originated in a woman under 40 in good health. The genes are TRBV20-1 and TRBJ1-5; TRBD1 matches 9 bases. The CDR3 region has the DNA TGCAGTGCTAGAGCTTCGAGGACAGGGGGCAATCAGCCCCAGCATTTT. Translated, it gives CSARASRTGGNQPQHF.